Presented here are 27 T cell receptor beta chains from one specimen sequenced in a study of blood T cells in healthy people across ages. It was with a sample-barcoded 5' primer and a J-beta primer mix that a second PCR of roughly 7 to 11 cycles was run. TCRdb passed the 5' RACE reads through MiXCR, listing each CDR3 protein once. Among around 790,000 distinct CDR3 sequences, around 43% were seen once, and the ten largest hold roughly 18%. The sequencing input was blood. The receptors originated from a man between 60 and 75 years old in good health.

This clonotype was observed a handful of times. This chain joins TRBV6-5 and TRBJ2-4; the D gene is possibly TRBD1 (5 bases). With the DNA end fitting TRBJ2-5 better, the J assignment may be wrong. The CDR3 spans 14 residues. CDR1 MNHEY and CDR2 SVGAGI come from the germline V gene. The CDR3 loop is CASSYLDTQETQYF. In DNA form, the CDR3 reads TGTGCCAGCAGTTACCTGGACACGCAAGAGACCCAGTACTTC.

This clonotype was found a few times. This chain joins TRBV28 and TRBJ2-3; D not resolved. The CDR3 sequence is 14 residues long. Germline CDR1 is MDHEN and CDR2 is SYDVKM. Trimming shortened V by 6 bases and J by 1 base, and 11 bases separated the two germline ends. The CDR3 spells CASRTRLGTDTQYF. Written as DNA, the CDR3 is TGTGCCAGCAGAACCCGGTTGGGCACAGATACGCAGTATTTT.

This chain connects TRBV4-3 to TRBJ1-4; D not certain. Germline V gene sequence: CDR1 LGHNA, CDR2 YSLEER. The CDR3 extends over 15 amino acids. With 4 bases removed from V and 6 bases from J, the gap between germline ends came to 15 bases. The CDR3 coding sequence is TGCGCCAGCAGCCGAAAGATAAGGAATGATGAAAAACTGTTTTTT. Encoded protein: CASSRKIRNDEKLFF.

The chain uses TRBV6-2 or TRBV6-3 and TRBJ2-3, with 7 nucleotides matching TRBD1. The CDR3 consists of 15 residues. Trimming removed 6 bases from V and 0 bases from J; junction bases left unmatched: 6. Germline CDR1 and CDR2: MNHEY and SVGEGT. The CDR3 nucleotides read TGTGCCAGCAGACACCGGGACAGAAGCACAGATACGCAGTATTTT. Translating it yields CASRHRDRSTDTQYF.

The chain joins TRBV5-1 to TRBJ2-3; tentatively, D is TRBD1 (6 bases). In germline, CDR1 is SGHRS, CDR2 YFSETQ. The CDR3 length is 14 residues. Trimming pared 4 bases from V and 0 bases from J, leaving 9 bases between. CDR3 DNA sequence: TGCGCCAGCAGCACAGGGCGAAGCACAGATACGCAGTATTTT. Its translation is CASSTGRSTDTQYF.

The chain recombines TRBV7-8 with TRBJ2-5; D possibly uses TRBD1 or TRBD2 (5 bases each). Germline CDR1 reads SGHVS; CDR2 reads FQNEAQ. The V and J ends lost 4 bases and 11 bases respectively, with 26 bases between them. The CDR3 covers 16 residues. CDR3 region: CASSSDRDLRSNEQYF. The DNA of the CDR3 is TGTGCCAGCAGCTCCGACCGGGACCTTCGTTCCAATGAGCAGTACTTC.

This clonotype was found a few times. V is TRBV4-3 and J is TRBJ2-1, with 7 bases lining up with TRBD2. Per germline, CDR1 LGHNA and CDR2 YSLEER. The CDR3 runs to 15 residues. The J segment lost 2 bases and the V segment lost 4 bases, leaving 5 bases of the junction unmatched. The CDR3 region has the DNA TGCGCCAGCAGCCCGAGACTAGCTGCCTACAATGAGCAGTTCTTC. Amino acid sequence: CASSPRLAAYNEQFF.

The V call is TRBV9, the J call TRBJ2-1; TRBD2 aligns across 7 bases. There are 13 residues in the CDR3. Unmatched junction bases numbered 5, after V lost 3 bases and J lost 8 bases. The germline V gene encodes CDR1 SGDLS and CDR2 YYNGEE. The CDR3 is CASSAGGIDEQFF. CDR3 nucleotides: TGTGCCAGCAGCGCGGGAGGTATCGATGAGCAGTTCTTC.

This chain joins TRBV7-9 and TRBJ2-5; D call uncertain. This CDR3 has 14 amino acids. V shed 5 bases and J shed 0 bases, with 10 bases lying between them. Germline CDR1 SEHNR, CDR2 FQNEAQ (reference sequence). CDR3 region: CASSRTPYQETQYF. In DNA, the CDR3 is TGTGCCAGCAGCCGCACACCGTACCAAGAGACCCAGTACTTC.

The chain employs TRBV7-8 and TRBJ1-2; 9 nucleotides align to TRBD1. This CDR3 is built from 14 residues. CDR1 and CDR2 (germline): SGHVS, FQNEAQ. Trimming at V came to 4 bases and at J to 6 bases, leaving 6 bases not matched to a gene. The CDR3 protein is CASSYRDREDGYTF. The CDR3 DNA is TGTGCCAGCAGCTACCGGGACAGGGAAGATGGCTACACCTTC.

The CDR3 sequence: CASSSLPARQVEDTQYF. In nucleotides, the CDR3 is TGTGCCAGCAGCTCCCTCCCTGCCCGACAGGTAGAAGATACGCAGTATTTT. V is TRBV7-9 and J is TRBJ2-3; TRBD1 might be the D (6 bases). CDR1 is SEHNR and CDR2 is FQNEAQ in the germline V gene (reference sequence). This CDR3 is built from 17 residues. Trimming pared 4 bases from V and 5 bases from J, leaving 22 bases between.

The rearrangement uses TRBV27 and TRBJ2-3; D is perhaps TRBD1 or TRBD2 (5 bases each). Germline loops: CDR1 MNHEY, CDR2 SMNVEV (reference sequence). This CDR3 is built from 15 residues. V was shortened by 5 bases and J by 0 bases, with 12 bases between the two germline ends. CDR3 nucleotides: TGTGCCAGCAGTCCCATCCGGGACAGCACAGATACGCAGTATTTT. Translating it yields CASSPIRDSTDTQYF.

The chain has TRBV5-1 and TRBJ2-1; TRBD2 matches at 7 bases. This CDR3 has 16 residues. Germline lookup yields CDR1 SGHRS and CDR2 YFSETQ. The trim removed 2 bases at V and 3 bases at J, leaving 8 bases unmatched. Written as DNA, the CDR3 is TGCGCCAGCAGCTTCTCTAGAGCGGGGAGCTACAATGAGCAGTTCTTC. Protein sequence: CASSFSRAGSYNEQFF.

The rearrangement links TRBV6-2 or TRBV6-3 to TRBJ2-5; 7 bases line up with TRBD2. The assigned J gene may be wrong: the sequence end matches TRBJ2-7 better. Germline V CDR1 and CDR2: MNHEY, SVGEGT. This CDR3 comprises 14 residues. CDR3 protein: CASTASGEPYEQYF. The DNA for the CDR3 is TGTGCCAGCACCGCAAGCGGGGAACCCTACGAGCAGTACTTC.

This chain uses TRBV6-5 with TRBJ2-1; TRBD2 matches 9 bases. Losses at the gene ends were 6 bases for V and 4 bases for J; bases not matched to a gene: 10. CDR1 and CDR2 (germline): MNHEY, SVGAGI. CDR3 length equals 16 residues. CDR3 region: CASSLTTSGLYNEQFF. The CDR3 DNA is TGTGCCAGCAGCCTGACGACTAGCGGACTATACAATGAGCAGTTCTTC.

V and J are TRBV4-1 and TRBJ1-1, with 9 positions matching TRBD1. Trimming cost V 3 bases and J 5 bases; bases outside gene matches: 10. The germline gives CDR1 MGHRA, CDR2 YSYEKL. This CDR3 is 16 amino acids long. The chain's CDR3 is CASSQLGQGLDTEAFF. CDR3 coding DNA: TGCGCCAGCAGCCAGTTAGGACAGGGGTTAGATACTGAAGCTTTCTTT.

In DNA, the CDR3 is TGTGCCAGCTCACGACAGGAGAATGAGCAGTTCTTC. Protein product: CASSRQENEQFF. This chain uses TRBV18 with TRBJ2-1; possible D gene TRBD1, 6 bases. Germline V gene sequence: CDR1 KGHSH, CDR2 LQKENI. V was trimmed by 4 bases and J by 7 bases, leaving 8 bases between them. CDR3 length equals 12 residues.

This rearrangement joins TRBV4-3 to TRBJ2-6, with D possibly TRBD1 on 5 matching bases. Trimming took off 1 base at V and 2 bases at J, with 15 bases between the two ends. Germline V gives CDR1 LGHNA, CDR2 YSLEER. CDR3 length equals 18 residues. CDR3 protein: CASSQVSGLIPGANVLTF. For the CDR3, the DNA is TGCGCCAGCAGCCAAGTGTCAGGGTTAATCCCTGGGGCCAACGTCCTGACTTTC.

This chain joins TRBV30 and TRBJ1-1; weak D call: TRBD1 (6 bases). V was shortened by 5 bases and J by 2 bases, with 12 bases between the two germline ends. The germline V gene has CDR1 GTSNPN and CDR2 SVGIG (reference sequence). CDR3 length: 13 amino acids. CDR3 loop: CAWDIQGNTEAFF. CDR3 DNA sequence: TGTGCCTGGGATATACAGGGAAACACTGAAGCTTTCTTT.

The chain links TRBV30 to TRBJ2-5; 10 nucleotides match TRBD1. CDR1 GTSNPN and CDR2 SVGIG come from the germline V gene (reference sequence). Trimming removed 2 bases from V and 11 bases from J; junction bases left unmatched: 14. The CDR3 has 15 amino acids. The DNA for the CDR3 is TGTGCCTGGAGTAGGGACAGGGGTGGCATCTATGAGCAGTACTTC. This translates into CAWSRDRGGIYEQYF.

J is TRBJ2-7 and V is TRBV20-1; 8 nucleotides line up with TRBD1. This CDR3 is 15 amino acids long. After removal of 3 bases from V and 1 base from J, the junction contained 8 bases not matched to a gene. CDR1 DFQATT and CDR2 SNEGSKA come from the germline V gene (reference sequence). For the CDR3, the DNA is TGCAGTGCTAGCCACCAGGGGGCGACGTCCTACGAGCAGTACTTC. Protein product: CSASHQGATSYEQYF.

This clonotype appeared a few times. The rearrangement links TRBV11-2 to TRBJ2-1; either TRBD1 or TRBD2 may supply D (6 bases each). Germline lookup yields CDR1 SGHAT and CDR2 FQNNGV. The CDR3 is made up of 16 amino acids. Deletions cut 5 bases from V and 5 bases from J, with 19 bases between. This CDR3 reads CASSTPGGVFDNEQFF. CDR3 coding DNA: TGTGCCAGCAGCACTCCCGGGGGCGTTTTTGACAATGAGCAGTTCTTC.

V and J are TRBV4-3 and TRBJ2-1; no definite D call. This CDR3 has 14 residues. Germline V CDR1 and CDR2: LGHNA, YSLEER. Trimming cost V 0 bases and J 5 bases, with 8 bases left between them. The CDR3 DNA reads TGCGCCAGCAGCCAAGATGACCGTAACAATGAGCAGTTCTTC. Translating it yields CASSQDDRNNEQFF.

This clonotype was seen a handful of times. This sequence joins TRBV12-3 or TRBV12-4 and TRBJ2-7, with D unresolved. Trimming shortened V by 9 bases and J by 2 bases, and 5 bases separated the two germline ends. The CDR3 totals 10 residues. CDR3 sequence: CARKAYEQYF. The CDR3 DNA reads TGTGCCAGGAAGGCCTACGAGCAGTACTTC.

CDR3 residues: CASSPIPGKLFF. The CDR3 coding sequence is TGTGCCAGCAGCCCCATACCCGGAAAACTGTTTTTT. This sequence joins TRBV27 and TRBJ1-4; D unresolved. The germline V gene encodes CDR1 MNHEY and CDR2 SMNVEV (reference sequence). The CDR3 loop spans 12 amino acids. Trimming took off 6 bases at V and 10 bases at J, with 12 bases between the two ends.

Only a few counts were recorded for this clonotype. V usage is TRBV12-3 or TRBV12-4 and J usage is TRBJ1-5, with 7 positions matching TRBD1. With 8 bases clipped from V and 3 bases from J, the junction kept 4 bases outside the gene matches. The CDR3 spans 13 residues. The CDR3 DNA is TGTGCCAGCCGGGGGACAGACAATCAGCCCCAGCATTTT. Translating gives CASRGTDNQPQHF.

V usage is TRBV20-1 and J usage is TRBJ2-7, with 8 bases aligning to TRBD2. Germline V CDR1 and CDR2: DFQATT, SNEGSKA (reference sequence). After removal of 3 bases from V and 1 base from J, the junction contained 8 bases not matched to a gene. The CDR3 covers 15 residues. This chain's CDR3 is CSASPGAGGSYEQYF. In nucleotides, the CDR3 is TGCAGTGCTAGTCCGGGGGCGGGGGGTTCCTACGAGCAGTACTTC.